This T cell receptor (beta chain) is drawn from a study of blood T cell repertoires in COVID-19 (dated by TCRdb to the early 2020s). Some background on the complete study: The collaborator samples originated in the United States, Italy and Spain and spanned the acute and convalescent phases of COVID-19. The prospective study material was composed of cDNA or gDNA derived from T cells, B-cell-depleted T cells, or PBMCs. Deeply sampled blood TCRbeta repertoires from subjects exposed to, actively infected with, or recovered from COVID-19 were included in the dataset. The repertoires were made available in a free public database intended to serve as a resource for research on the immune response to SARS-CoV-2. Samples came from the ongoing ImmuneRACE study (first 160 participants) plus 1,254 subjects from 6 global collaborators. Nearly every sample came with metadata listing a de-identified subject ID, COVID-19 status, age in years and sex. Where available, HLA class I and class II types were obtained from metadata supplied by the sample provider rather than from assay-based typing. Results and caveats for the whole study, not just this receptor: How much clinical and demographic metadata was included differed by source and by participant, and the metadata was provided uncurated.

Concerning this clone itself: Its antigen specificity is not known. One end of the junction fails to match germline, which may point to a read error.

Whole blood was collected in K2EDTA tubes by collaborating institutions according to the institutions' own protocols. For TCRbeta analysis, collaborators shipped samples as frozen whole blood, isolated PBMCs, or DNA extracted from either of those sample types. The germline V gene yields MNHEY for CDR1 and SVGEGT for CDR2. The CDR3 spans 12 residues, from the cysteine through the phenylalanine. The kept DNA is CDR3 alone, 36 bases in frame from the first base. The immunoSEQ Assay, a bias-controlled multiplex PCR, was used to amplify TCRbeta CDR3 regions from genomic DNA. As for the authors' bioinformatics: The number of nucleated cells in each sample was estimated by amplification of reference gene primers within the assay. To quantify the absolute abundance of each unique TCRbeta CDR3 rearrangement, sequence reads were collapsed and filtered. For each sample, productive Simpson clonality was calculated as the square root of Simpson's diversity index across productive rearrangements. The table was pulled from immuneACCESS by TCRdb, which kept in-frame rearrangements only. Such tables lose some clones; where checked, under half of the loss comes from unresolved V genes, and the rest has no known cause. V, J and clone size were drawn from that table, and D and trimming were deduced from the DNA. The sample records over 15,000 clones, approximately 87% of which are singletons. Jointly, the top ten make up around 10% of the sample.

The sequence derives from a human donor in a cohort sampled during active COVID-19. The sequenced sample was peripheral blood. In this chain, TRBV6-2 or TRBV6-3 is recombined with TRBJ2-1, with 8 bases matching TRBD2. The CDR3 reads as follows: CASSSRGSGELF. At the DNA level, the sequence is TGTGCCAGCAGTTCCCGAGGTAGCGGGGAGCTCTTC.